This T cell receptor (beta chain) appears in the sequencing data of a study of CD8+CD57+ T cells in acquired aplastic anemia. The overall study: The sorted CD4+ and CD8+ cells yielded an average around 3 ug of DNA.

This clonotype was recorded at least ten times. Its antigen remains unknown. Selection for sequencing was limited to patients who had shown CD8+CD57+ cell expansion by flow cytometry. Patients had not yet gotten any therapy when their blood was taken for sampling. V gave up 2 bases and J gave up 4 bases, with 13 bases separating them. The CDR3 consists of 16 residues. CDR1 is KGHDR and CDR2 is SFDVKD in the germline V gene. Study-wide points: Statistical testing detected no significant gap in CD8+ Simpson's diversity between patients and controls. Common to patients and controls were roughly 30 CD8+ CDR3 sequences.

The TCR beta profiling, which covered VDJ combination and CDR3 sequence, was carried out using genomic DNA as the template. MiXCR, applied by TCRdb to the reads, yields one record per CDR3 protein. The repertoire includes 200,000 to 250,000 distinct CDR3 sequences, 45% to 50% of them detected once, and less than 9% sits in the top ten. The source of this sequence is a human donor with aplastic anemia. Input material: sorted CD4+, CD8+, or CD8+CD57+ T cells (not recorded which) from PBMCs. The chain joins TRBV24-1 to TRBJ1-4; D might be TRBD1 (5 bases). The DNA of the CDR3 is TGTGCCACCAGTGATTCATCGGGACCAATTAATGAAAAACTGTTTTTT. Protein sequence: CATSDSSGPINEKLFF.